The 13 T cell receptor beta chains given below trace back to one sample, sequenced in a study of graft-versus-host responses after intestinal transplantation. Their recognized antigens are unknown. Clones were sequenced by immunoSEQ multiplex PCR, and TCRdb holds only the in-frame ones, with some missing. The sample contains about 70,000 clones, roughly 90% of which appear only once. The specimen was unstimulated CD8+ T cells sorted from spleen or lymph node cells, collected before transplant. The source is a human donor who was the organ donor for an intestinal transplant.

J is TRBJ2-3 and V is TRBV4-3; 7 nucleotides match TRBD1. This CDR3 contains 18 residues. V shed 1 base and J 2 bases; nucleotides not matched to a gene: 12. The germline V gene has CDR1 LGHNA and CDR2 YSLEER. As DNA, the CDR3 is TGCGCCAGCAGCCAAGCCAAGGGAGACAGGGCCCCCACAGATACGCAGTATTTT. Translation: CASSQAKGDRAPTDTQYF.

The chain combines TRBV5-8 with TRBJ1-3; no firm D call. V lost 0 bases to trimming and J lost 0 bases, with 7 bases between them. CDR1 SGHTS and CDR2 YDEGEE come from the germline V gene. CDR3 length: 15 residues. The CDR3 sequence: CASSLALSSGNTIYF. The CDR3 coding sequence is TGTGCCAGCAGCTTGGCCTTGAGCTCTGGAAACACCATATATTTT.

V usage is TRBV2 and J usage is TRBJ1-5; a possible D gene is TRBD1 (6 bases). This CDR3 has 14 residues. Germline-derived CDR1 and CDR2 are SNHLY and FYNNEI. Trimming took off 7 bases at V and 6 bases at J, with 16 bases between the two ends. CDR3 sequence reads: CASTPQGKRQPQHF. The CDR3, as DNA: TGTGCCAGCACCCCTCAGGGGAAGCGTCAGCCCCAGCATTTT. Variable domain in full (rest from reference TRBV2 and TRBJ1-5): EPEVTQTPSHQVTQMGQEVILRCVPISNHLYFYWYRQILGQKVEFLVSFYNNEISEKSEIFDDQFSVERPDGSNFTLKIRSTKLEDSAMYFCASTPQGKRQPQHFGDGTRLSIL.

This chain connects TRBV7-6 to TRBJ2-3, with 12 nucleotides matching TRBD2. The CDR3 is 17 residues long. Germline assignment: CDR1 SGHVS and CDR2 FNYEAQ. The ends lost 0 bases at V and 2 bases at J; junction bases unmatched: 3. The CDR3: CASSLALAGGPTDTQYF. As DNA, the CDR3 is TGTGCCAGCAGCTTAGCTCTAGCGGGGGGGCCCACAGATACGCAGTATTTT.

The CDR3 coding sequence is TGCGCCAGCAGCCCTTTGGGGCCCAGGGACATAGACGAATTCTTC. Its protein product is CASSPLGPRDIDEFF. The rearrangement links TRBV5-1 to TRBJ2-1; possible D gene TRBD1, 6 bases. The germline V and J ends were trimmed by 4 bases and 16 bases, with 27 bases remaining between them. The germline gives CDR1 SGHRS, CDR2 YFSETQ. The CDR3 is made up of 15 amino acids.

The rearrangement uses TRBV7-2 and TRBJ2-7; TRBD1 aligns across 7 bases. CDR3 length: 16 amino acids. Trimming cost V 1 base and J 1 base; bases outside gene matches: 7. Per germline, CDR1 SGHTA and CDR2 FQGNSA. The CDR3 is CASSLGPGTVSYEQYV. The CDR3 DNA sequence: TGTGCCAGCAGCTTAGGACCCGGGACAGTATCCTACGAGCAGTACGTC.

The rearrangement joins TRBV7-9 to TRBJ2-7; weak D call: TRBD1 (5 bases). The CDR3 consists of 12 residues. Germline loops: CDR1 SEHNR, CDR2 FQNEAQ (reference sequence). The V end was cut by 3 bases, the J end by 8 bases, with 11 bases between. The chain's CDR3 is CASSFDQGQQYV. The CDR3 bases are TGTGCCAGCAGCTTTGATCAGGGTCAGCAGTACGTC.

The CDR3: CASSPVEGLMNGYTF. As DNA, the CDR3 is TGTGCCAGCAGTCCTGTGGAGGGTCTAATGAATGGCTACACCTTC. The chain couples TRBV28 to TRBJ1-2; D is ambiguous. The CDR3 is 15 residues long. V was shortened by 5 bases and J by 6 bases, with 19 bases between the two germline ends. CDR1 is MDHEN, CDR2 SYDVKM, per germline.

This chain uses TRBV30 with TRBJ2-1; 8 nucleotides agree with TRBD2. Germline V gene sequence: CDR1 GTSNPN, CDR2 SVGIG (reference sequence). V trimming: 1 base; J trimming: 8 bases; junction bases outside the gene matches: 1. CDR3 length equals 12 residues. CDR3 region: CAWSAAGDEQFF. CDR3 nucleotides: TGTGCCTGGAGTGCAGCGGGGGATGAGCAGTTCTTC.

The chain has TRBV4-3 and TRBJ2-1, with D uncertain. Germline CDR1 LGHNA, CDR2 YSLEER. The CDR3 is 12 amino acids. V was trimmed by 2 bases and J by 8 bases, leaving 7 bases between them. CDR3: CASSQLPHEQFF. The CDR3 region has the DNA TGCGCCAGCAGCCAACTACCTCATGAGCAGTTCTTC.

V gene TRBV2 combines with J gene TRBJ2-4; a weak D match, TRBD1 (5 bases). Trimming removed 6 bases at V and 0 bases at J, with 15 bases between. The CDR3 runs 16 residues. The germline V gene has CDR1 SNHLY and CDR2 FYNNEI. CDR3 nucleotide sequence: TGTGCCAGCAGATTGACAGCGCAGCTAGCCAAAAACATTCAGTACTTC. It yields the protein CASRLTAQLAKNIQYF.

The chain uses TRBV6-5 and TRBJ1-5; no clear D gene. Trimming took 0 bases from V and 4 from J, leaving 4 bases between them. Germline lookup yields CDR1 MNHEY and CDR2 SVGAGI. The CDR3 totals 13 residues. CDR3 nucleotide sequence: TGTGCCAGCAGTTACTCACAGAATCAGCCCCAGCATTTT. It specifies CASSYSQNQPQHF.

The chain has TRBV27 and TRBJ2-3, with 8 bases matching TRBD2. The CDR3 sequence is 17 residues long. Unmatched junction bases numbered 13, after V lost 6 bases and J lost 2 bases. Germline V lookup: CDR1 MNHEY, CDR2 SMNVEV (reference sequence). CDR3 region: CASRYRPGGGYTDTQYF. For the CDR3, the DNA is TGTGCCAGCAGATACCGCCCGGGGGGGGGTTACACAGATACGCAGTATTTT.